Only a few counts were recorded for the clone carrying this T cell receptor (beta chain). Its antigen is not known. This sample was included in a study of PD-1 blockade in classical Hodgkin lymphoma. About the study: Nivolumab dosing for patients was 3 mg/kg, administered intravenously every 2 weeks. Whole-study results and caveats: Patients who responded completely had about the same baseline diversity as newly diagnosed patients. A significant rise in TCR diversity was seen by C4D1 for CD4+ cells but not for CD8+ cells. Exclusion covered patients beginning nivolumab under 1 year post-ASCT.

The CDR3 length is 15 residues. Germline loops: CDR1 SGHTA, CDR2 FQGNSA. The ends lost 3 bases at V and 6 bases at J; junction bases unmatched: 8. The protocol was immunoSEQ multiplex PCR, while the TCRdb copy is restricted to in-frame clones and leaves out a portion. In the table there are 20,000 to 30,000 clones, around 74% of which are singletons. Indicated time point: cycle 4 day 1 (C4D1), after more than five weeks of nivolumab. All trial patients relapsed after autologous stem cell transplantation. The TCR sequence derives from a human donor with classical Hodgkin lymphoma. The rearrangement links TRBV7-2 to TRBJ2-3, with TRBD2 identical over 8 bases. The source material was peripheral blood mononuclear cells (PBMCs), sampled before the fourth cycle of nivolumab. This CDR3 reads CASSLQAGASDTQYF. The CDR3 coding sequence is TGTGCCAGCAGCTTGCAAGCGGGGGCTTCGGATACGCAGTATTTT.